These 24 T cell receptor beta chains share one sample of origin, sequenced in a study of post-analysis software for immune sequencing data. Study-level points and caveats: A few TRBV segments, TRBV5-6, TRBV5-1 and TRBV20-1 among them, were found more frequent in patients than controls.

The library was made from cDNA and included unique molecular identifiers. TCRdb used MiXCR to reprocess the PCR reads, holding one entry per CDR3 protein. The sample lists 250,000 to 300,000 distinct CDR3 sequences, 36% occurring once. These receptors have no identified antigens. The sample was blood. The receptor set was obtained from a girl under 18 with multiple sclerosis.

The CDR3 nucleotides are TGTGCCAGCTCCCCGCTTGGGCTTGGAAACACCATATATTTT. This translates into CASSPLGLGNTIYF. The V and J genes are TRBV12-3 or TRBV12-4 and TRBJ1-3, with unresolved D. The CDR3 length is 14 residues. Trimming left V 8 bases short and J 3 bases short, with 14 bases between.

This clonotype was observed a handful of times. The CDR3 nucleotides read TGTGCCTGGAACCCGACAGGGGACACTGAAGCTTTCTTT. Protein product: CAWNPTGDTEAFF. This rearrangement joins TRBV30 to TRBJ1-1; 8 bases match TRBD1. Germline V CDR1 and CDR2: GTSNPN, SVGIG (reference sequence). This CDR3 has 13 residues. Trimming at V came to 4 bases and at J to 3 bases, leaving 4 bases not matched to a gene.

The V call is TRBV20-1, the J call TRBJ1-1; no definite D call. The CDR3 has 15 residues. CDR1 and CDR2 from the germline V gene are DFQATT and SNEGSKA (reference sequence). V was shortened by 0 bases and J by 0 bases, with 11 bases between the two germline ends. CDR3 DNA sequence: TGCAGTGCTAGAGATCTGTCAGGCTTGAACACTGAAGCTTTCTTT. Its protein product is CSARDLSGLNTEAFF.

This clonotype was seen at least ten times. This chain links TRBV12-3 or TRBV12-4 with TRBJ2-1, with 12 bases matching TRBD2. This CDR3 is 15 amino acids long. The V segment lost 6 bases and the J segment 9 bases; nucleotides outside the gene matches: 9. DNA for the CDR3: TGTGCCAGCAGCCCTTCTAGCGGGAGGGTTGGTGAGCAGTTCTTC. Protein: CASSPSSGRVGEQFF.

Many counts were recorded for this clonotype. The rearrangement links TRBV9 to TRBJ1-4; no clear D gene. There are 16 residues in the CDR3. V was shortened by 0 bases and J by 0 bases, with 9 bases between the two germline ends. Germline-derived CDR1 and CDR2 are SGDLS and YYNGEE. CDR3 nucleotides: TGTGCCAGCAGCGTAGCAGGAGGGACAACTAATGAAAAACTGTTTTTT. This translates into CASSVAGGTTNEKLFF.

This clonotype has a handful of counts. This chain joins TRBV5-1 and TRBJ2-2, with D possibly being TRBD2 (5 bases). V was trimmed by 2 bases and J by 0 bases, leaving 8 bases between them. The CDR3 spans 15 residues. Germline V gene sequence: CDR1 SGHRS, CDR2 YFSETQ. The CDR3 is CASSLAVANTGELFF. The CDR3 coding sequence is TGCGCCAGCAGCTTAGCGGTCGCGAACACCGGGGAGCTGTTTTTT.

The CDR3 sequence is CSVEDLGKREADEQFF. As DNA, the CDR3 is TGCAGCGTTGAAGATTTAGGCAAGCGGGAGGCAGATGAGCAGTTCTTC. This chain uses TRBV29-1 with TRBJ2-1; 9 bases match TRBD2. With 0 bases clipped from V and 8 bases from J, the junction kept 11 bases outside the gene matches. CDR1 SQVTM and CDR2 ANQGSEA come from the germline V gene. CDR3 size: 16 residues.

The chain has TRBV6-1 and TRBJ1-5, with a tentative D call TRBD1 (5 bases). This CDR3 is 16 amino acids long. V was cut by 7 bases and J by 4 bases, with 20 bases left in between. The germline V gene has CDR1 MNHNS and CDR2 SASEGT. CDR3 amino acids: CASTLSIGAGNQPQHF. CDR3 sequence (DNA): TGTGCCAGCACTTTGTCAATAGGGGCGGGGAATCAGCCCCAGCATTTT.

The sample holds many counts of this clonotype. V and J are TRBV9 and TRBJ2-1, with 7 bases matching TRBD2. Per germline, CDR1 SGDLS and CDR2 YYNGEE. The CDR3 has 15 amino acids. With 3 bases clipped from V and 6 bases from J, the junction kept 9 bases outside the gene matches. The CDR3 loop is CASSALPGGANEQFF. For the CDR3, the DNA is TGTGCCAGCAGCGCTCTCCCGGGAGGAGCCAATGAGCAGTTCTTC.

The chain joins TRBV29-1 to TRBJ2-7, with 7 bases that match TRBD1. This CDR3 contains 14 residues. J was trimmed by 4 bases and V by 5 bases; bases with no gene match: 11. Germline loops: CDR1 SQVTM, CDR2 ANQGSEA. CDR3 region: CSVIGDSTRYEQYF. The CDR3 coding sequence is TGCAGCGTTATAGGGGACAGCACCAGGTACGAGCAGTACTTC.

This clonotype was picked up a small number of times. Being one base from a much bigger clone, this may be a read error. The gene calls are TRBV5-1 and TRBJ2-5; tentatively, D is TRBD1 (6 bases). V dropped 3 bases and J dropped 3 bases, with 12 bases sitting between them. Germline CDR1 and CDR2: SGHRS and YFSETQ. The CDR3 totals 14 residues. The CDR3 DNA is TGCGCCAGCAGCTGGGTGTCAGGGGAAGAGACCCAGTACTTC. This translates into CASSWVSGEETQYF.

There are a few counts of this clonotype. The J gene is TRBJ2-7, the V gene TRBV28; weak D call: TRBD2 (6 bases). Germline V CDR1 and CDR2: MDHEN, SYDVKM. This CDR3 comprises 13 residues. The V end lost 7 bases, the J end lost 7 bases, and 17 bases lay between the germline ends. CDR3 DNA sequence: TGTGCCAGCAAGGGACTCCTTAGAGGGGAGCAGTACTTC. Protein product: CASKGLLRGEQYF.

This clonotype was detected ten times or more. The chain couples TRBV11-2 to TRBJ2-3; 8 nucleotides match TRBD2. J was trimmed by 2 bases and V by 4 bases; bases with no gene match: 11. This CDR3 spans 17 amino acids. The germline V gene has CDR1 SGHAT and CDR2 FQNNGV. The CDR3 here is CASSSSPIAGSTDTQYF. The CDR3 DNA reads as TGTGCCAGCAGCTCAAGCCCCATAGCGGGGTCCACAGATACGCAGTATTTT.

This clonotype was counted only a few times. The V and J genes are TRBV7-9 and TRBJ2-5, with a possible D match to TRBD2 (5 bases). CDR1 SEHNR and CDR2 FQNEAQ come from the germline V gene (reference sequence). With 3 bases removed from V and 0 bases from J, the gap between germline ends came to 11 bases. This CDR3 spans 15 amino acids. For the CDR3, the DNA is TGTGCCAGCAGCTTTTCCGGGGATTACCAAGAGACCCAGTACTTC. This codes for CASSFSGDYQETQYF.

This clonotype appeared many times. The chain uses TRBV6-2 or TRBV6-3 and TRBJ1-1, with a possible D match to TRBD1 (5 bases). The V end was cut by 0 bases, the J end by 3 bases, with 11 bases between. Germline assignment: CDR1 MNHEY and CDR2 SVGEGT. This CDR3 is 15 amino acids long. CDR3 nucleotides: TGTGCCAGCAGTTACTCGAGGGGCGAGGACACTGAAGCTTTCTTT. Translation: CASSYSRGEDTEAFF.

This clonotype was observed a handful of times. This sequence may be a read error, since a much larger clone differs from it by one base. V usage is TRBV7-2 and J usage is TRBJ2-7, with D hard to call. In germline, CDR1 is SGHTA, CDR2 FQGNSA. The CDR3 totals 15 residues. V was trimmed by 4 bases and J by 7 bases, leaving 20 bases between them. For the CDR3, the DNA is TGTGCCAGCAGCTCGAAGGATAGCAGGTACAATGAGCAGTACTTC. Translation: CASSSKDSRYNEQYF.

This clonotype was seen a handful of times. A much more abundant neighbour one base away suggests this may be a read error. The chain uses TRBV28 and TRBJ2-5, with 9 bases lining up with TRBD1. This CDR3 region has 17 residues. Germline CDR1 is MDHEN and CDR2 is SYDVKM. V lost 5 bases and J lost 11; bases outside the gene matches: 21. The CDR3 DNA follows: TGTGCCAGCAGTCCCGCAACCGGGACAGGGATATACAATGAGCAGTACTTC. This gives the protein CASSPATGTGIYNEQYF.

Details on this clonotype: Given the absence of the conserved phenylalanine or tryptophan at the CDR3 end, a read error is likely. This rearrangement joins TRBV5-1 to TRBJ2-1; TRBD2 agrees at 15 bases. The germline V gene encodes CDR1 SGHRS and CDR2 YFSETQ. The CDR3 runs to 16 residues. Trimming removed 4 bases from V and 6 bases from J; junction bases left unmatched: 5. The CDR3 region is CASSHRTSGGANEQFC. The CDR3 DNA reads TGCGCCAGCAGCCACCGGACTAGCGGGGGGGCCAATGAGCAGTTCTGC.

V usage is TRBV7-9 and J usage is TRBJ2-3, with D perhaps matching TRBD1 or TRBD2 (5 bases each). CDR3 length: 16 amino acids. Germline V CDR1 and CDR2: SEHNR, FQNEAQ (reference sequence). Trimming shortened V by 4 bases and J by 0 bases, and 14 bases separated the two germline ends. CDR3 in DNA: TGTGCCAGCAGCTGGGGACCGCCCTCTAGCACAGATACGCAGTATTTT. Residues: CASSWGPPSSTDTQYF.

CDR3 in amino acids: CASSYSPDSSYEQYF. In DNA form, the CDR3 reads TGTGCCAGCAGTTACTCCCCGGACAGCTCCTACGAGCAGTACTTC. This sequence joins TRBV6-6 and TRBJ2-7, with D possibly TRBD1 on 6 matching bases. Germline CDR1 MNHNY, CDR2 SVGAGI (reference sequence). The V end lost 0 bases, the J end lost 0 bases, and 9 bases lay between the germline ends. This CDR3 is built from 15 residues.

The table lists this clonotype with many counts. For the CDR3, the DNA is TGTGCCAGCAGCTTAGACGCAGGCGACTATGGCTACACCTTC. Translated, it gives CASSLDAGDYGYTF. The J gene is TRBJ1-2, the V gene TRBV7-9; unclear D gene. The CDR3 runs 14 residues. CDR1 and CDR2 from the germline V gene are SEHNR and FQNEAQ (reference sequence). With 1 base removed from V and 3 bases from J, the gap between germline ends came to 9 bases.

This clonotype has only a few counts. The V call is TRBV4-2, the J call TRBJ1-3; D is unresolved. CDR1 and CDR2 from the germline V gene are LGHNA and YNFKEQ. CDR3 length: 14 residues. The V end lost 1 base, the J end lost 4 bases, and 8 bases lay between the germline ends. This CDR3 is CASSQVGSGNTIYF. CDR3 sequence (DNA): TGTGCCAGCAGCCAAGTGGGTTCCGGAAACACCATATATTTT.

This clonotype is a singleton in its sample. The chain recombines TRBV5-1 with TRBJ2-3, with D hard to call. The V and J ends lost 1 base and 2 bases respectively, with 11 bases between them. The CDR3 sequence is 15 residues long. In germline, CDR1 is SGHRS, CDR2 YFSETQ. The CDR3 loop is CASSLFTSHTDTQYF. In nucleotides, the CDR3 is TGCGCCAGCAGCTTGTTTACGTCCCACACAGATACGCAGTATTTT.

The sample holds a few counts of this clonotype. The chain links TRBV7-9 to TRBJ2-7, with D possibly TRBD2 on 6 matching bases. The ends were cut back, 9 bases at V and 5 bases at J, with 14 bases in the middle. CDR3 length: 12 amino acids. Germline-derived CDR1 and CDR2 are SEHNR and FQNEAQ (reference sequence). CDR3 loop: CASGSGSDEQYF. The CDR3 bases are TGTGCCAGTGGGAGCGGGTCCGACGAGCAGTACTTC.